This section outlines one TCR beta chain sequence together with its context. Its matching antigen is unknown. This specimen comes from a study of cytomegalovirus exposure and HLA in healthy donors. Study conclusions and caveats: Relative to equally common others, HLA-associated TCR beta chains showed greater clonal expansion in a later analysis. When analyzed later, a missense DCLRE1C variant was found to be linked to TCR beta V- and J-gene trimming. Certain sequence variants were highly shared and formed a cluster, and this cluster was likely a sequencing artifact. Beyond CMV serostatus, there was no information to go on about immune exposure.

There are 16 residues in the CDR3. Germline V gives CDR1 SGHRS, CDR2 YFSETQ. With V trimmed by 2 bases and J by 6 bases, 8 bases remained unmatched. The primer mix had 60 Vbeta and 13 Jbeta primers. Generated by immunoSEQ multiplex PCR, the TCRdb table keeps only in-frame clones and is missing some. The table shows 90,000 to 110,000 clones, with roughly 70% occurring only once. The sample comprised PBMCs. The J gene is TRBJ2-1, the V gene TRBV5-1, with 10 bases fitting TRBD1. The sequence came from a woman in her 70s in good health and CMV-seropositive. The CDR3 protein is CASSFLTGGPSNEQFF. CDR3 coding DNA: TGCGCCAGCAGCTTCCTGACAGGGGGCCCCTCCAATGAGCAGTTCTTC.